This TCR beta chain came from a study of CD8+CD57+ T cells in acquired aplastic anemia. Genomic DNA provided the template from which TCR beta VDJ and CDR3 profiles were obtained. TCRdb redid the calling of the reads with MiXCR, one entry per CDR3 protein. This table holds about 190,000 distinct CDR3 sequences, approximately 50% found once. V was clipped by 6 bases and J by 1 base; unmatched bases: 3. The CDR3 consists of 12 residues. CDR1 and CDR2 from the germline V gene are SQVTM and ANQGSEA. All patients picked for sequencing had shown, by flow cytometry, an expansion of CD8+CD57+ cells. The genes are TRBV29-1 and TRBJ2-7; 7 nucleotides align to TRBD2. The receptor's source is a human donor with aplastic anemia. What was sequenced was sorted CD4+, CD8+, or CD8+CD57+ T cells (not recorded which) from PBMCs. The CDR3 reads CSVTSVSYEQYF. DNA for the CDR3: TGCAGCGTCACTAGCGTATCCTACGAGCAGTACTTC.